These 10 T cell receptor beta chains were sequenced from one sample in a study of blood T cell repertoires in COVID-19 (dated by TCRdb to between 2020 and 2021). The library relied on the immunoSEQ multiplex PCR assay. This immuneACCESS table, as held by TCRdb, lists in-frame sequences with V and J called but not all clones. Of the missing ones, under half trace to an unresolved V gene in checked studies; the others have no known cause. The sample includes 60,000 to 85,000 clones, with around four fifths observed a single time. About 35% of the sample is in the top ten clones. Sequences were obtained from peripheral blood. The receptors originated from a man aged 65-85 years with acute or convalescent COVID-19.

This sequence joins TRBV7-2 and TRBJ1-3; D is unclear. The CDR3 sequence is 16 residues long. V was cut by 5 bases and J by 0 bases, with 14 bases left in between. Germline V gene data show CDR1 as SGHTA and CDR2 as FQGNSA. The CDR3 loop is CASSALTASSGNTIYF. The CDR3 DNA is TGTGCCAGCAGCGCGCTAACAGCCTCCTCTGGAAACACCATATATTTT. Combining the CDR3 with reference TRBV7-2 and TRBJ1-3 gives the whole variable domain GAGVSQSPSNKVTEKGKDVELRCDPISGHTALYWYRQSLGQGLEFLIYFQGNSAPDKSGLPSDRFSAERTGGSVSTLTIQRTQQEDSAVYLCASSALTASSGNTIYFGEGSWLTVV.

The chain employs TRBV9 and TRBJ1-4; no definite D call. Per the germline V gene, CDR1 is SGDLS and CDR2 is YYNGEE. CDR3 length: 15 amino acids. V shed 0 bases and J shed 4 bases, with 10 bases lying between them. The CDR3 DNA reads TGTGCCAGCAGCGTAGCGGTGGCGGGTAATGAAAAACTGTTTTTT. Its translation is CASSVAVAGNEKLFF.

The rearrangement links TRBV2 to TRBJ1-5; 8 bases match TRBD1. Germline-derived CDR1 and CDR2 are SNHLY and FYNNEI. Trimming took 5 bases from V and 7 from J; bases not matched to a gene: 4. CDR3 length: 13 residues. The CDR3 loop is CASSRTGWQPQHF. Written as DNA, the CDR3 is TGTGCCAGCAGTAGGACAGGGTGGCAGCCCCAGCATTTT.

Written as DNA, the CDR3 is TGTGCCAGCAGTTTGAGGACAGGGACATCTTATCGTACCATCTACGAGCAGTACTTC. As protein: CASSLRTGTSYRTIYEQYF. The chain couples TRBV28 to TRBJ2-7; the match to TRBD1 covers 8 bases. CDR1 is MDHEN, CDR2 SYDVKM, per germline. V trimming: 3 bases; J trimming: 3 bases; junction bases outside the gene matches: 19. CDR3 length: 19 residues. The full variable domain, its missing parts supplied by reference TRBV28 and TRBJ2-7, is DVKVTQSSRYLVKRTGEKVFLECVQDMDHENMFWYRQDPGLGLRLIYFSYDVKMKEKGDIPEGYSVSREKKERFSLILESASTNQTSMYLCASSLRTGTSYRTIYEQYFGPGTRLTVT.

The J gene is TRBJ1-2, the V gene TRBV28; D not resolved. The CDR3 consists of 12 residues. From germline, CDR1 is MDHEN and CDR2 SYDVKM. Trimming pared 5 bases from V and 2 bases from J, leaving 6 bases between. Written as DNA, the CDR3 is TGTGCCAGCAGTAGTCGGAACTATGGCTACACCTTC. Amino acids: CASSSRNYGYTF.

This clone was found once. The chain has TRBV18 and TRBJ2-7; D remains unclear. Germline loops: CDR1 KGHSH, CDR2 LQKENI. The CDR3 runs 13 residues. V gave up 1 base and J gave up 1 base, with 5 bases separating them. The CDR3 DNA is TGTGCCAGCTCACCACAGCCTTCCTACGAGCAGTACTTC. Its translation is CASSPQPSYEQYF.

The CDR3 region is CASSLEQRGDTQYF. The CDR3 DNA follows: TGCGCCAGCAGCTTGGAACAGCGCGGGGATACGCAGTATTTT. The V gene is TRBV5-1, the J gene TRBJ2-3; D may be TRBD2 (5 bases). Per the germline V gene, CDR1 is SGHRS and CDR2 is YFSETQ. V lost 0 bases, J lost 6 bases, and 11 bases lay in between. CDR3 length: 14 amino acids.

The gene calls are TRBV7-2 and TRBJ2-3; D perhaps matches TRBD2 (6 bases). V was cut by 1 base and J by 1 base, with 9 bases left in between. CDR1 and CDR2 (germline): SGHTA, FQGNSA. The CDR3 length is 15 residues. The CDR3 region has the DNA TGTGCCAGCAGCTTAGGGGGGGTAGGCACAGATACGCAGTATTTT. The encoded protein is CASSLGGVGTDTQYF.

A few counts support this clone. V usage is TRBV5-8 and J usage is TRBJ2-1, with 10 bases identical to TRBD2. Per the germline V gene, CDR1 is SGHTS and CDR2 is YDEGEE. Unmatched junction bases numbered 8, after V lost 3 bases and J lost 8 bases. The length of the CDR3 is 15 residues. CDR3 region: CASSSPSGRRDEQFF. CDR3 DNA sequence: TGTGCCAGCAGCTCTCCTAGCGGGAGACGGGATGAGCAGTTCTTC.

This clone was recorded only once. The chain recombines TRBV5-5 with TRBJ2-2; D is unresolved. The CDR3 sequence is 15 residues long. Germline CDR1 and CDR2: SGHKS and YYEKEE (reference sequence). V lost 2 bases and J lost 2, with 10 bases in between. The CDR3: CASSLQKLNTGELFF. As DNA, the CDR3 is TGTGCCAGCAGCTTACAGAAGCTAAACACCGGGGAGCTGTTTTTT.